The text below deals with one T cell receptor (beta chain). Its antigen is not known. The CDR3 covers 14 residues. With V trimmed by 6 bases and J by 8 bases, 7 bases remained unmatched. Looked up from germline, CDR1 is ENHRY and CDR2 is SYGVKD. The data are from a study of OX40 agonist ivuxolimab in advanced cancers. About the research overall: Six ivuxolimab dose levels, 0.01 to 10 mg/kg, were given intravenously every 2 weeks. Partial responses occurred in three patients (one hepatocellular carcinoma, two cutaneous melanoma). General study points: Not determined was the antigen specificity of the expanded peripheral T cells.

Data came from immunoSEQ multiplex PCR; TCRdb stores just in-frame clones and leaves some out. Of tens of thousands of clones listed, 75% to 85% are singletons. People who had autoimmune disease history or systemic immunosuppression were excluded. The chain carries TRBV10-3 and TRBJ2-1, with 10 bases fitting TRBD2. This clonotype originated in an adult with an advanced solid tumor such as melanoma, head and neck, liver or kidney cancer. This specimen consisted of CD4+ or CD8+ T cells sorted from blood, obtained in a trial of the OX40 agonist ivuxolimab. The CDR3 region has the DNA TGTGCCATCAGCGGACTAGCGGAAGGGGATGAGCAGTTCTTC. It is translated as CAISGLAEGDEQFF.